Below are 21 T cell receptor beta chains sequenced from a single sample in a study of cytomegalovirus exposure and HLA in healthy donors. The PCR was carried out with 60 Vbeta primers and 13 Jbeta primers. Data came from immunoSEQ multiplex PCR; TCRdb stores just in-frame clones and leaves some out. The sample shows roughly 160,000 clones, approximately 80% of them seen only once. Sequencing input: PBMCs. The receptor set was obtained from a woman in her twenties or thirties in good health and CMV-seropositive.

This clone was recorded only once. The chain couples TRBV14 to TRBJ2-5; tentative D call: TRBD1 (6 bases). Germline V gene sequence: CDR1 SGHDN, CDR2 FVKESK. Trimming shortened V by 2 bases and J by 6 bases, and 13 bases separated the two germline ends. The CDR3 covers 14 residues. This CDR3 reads CASSQWLRDKTQYF. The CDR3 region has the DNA TGTGCCAGCAGCCAATGGCTAAGGGACAAGACCCAGTACTTC.

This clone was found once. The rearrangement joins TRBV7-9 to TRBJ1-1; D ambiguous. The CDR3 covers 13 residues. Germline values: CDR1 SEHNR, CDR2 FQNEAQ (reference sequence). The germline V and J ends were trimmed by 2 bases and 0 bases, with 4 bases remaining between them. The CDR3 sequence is CASSLQVNTEAFF. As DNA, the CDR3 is TGTGCCAGCAGCTTACAGGTGAACACTGAAGCTTTCTTT.

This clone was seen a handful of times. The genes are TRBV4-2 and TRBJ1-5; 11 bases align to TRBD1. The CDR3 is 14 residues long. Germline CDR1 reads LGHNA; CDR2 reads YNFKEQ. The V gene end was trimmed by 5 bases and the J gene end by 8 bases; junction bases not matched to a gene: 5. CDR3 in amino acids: CASSLGTGGEPQHF. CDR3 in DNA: TGTGCCAGCAGCTTAGGGACAGGGGGAGAGCCCCAGCATTTT.

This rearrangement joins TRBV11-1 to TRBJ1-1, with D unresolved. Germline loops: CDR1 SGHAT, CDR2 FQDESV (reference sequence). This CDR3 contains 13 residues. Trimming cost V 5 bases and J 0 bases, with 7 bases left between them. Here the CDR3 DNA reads TGTGCCAGCAGCCGCACAGTGAACACTGAAGCTTTCTTT. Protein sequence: CASSRTVNTEAFF.

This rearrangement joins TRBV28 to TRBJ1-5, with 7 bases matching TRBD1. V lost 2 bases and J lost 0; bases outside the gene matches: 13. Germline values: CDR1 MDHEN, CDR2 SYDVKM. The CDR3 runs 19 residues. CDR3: CASSLSKLQGISSNQPQHF. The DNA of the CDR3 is TGTGCCAGCAGTTTAAGTAAGCTACAGGGGATCTCTAGCAATCAGCCCCAGCATTTT.

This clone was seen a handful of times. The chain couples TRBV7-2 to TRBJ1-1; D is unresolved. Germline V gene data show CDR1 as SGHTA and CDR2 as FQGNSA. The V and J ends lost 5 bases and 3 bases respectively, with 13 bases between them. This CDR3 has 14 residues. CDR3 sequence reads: CASSVFGRDTEAFF. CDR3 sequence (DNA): TGTGCCAGCAGCGTATTCGGGAGAGACACTGAAGCTTTCTTT.

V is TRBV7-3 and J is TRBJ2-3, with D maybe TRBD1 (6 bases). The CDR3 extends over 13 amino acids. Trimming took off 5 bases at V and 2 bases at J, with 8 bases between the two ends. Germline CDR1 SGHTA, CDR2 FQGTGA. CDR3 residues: CASSRGYTDTQYF. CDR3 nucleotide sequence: TGTGCCAGCAGCAGGGGGTACACAGATACGCAGTATTTT.

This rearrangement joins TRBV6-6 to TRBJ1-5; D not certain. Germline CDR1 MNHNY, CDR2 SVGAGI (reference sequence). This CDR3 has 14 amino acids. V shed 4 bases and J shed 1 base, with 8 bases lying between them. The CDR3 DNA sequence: TGTGCCAGCAGTTCCACATCGAGCAATCAGCCCCAGCATTTT. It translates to CASSSTSSNQPQHF.

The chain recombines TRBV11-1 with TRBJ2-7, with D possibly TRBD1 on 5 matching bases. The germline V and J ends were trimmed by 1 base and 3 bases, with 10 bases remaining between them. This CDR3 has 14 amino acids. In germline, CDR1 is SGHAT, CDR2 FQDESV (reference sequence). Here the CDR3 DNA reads TGTGCCAGCAGCTTAGATCCTGACAGCTACGAGCAGTACTTC. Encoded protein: CASSLDPDSYEQYF.

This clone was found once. The CDR3 loop is CASSTSRYGYTF. The CDR3 DNA reads TGTGCCAGCAGTACCTCTAGATATGGCTACACCTTC. The genes are TRBV25-1 and TRBJ1-2; D gene unclear. Germline V lookup: CDR1 MGHDK, CDR2 SYGVNS. Between the trimmed V and J ends, which lost 5 bases and 5 bases, there was a span of 9 bases. This CDR3 is 12 amino acids long.

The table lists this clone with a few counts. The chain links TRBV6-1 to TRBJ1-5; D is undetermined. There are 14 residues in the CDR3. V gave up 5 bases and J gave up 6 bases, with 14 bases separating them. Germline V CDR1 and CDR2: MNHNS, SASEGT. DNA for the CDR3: TGTGCCAGCAGTCCCCTCGAACCCAGTCAGCCCCAGCATTTT. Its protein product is CASSPLEPSQPQHF.

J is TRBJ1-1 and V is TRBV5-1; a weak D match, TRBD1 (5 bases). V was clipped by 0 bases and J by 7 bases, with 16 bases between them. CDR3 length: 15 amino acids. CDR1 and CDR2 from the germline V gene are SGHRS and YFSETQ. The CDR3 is CASSLAYQGWVEAFF. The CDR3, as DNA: TGCGCCAGCAGCTTGGCCTACCAGGGTTGGGTTGAAGCTTTCTTT.

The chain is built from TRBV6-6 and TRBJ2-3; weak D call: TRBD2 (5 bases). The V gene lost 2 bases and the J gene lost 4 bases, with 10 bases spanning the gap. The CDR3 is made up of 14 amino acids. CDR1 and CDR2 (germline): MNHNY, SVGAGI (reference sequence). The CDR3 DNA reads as TGTGCCAGCAGTTACAATAAGGGAGCAGATACGCAGTATTTT. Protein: CASSYNKGADTQYF.

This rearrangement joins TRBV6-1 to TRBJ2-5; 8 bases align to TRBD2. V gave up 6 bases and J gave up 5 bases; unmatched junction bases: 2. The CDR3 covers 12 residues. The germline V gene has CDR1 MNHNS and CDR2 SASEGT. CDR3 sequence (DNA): TGTGCCAGCAGAGGACTAGCCGAGACCCAGTACTTC. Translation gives CASRGLAETQYF.

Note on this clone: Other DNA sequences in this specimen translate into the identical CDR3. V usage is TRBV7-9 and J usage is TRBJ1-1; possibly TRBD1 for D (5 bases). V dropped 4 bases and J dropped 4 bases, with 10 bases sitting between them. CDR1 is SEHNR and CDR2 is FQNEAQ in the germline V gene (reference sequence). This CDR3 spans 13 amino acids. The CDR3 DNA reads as TGTGCCAGCAGCTCAGGACAAATCACTGAAGCTTTCTTT. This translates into CASSSGQITEAFF.

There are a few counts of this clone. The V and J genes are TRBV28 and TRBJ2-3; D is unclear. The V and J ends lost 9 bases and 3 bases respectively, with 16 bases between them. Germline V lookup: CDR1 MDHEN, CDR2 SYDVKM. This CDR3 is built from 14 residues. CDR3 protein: CASQVHPGTDTQYF. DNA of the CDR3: TGTGCCAGTCAGGTTCACCCTGGAACAGATACGCAGTATTTT. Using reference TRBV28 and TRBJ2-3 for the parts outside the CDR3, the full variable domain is DVKVTQSSRYLVKRTGEKVFLECVQDMDHENMFWYRQDPGLGLRLIYFSYDVKMKEKGDIPEGYSVSREKKERFSLILESASTNQTSMYLCASQVHPGTDTQYFGPGTRLTVL.

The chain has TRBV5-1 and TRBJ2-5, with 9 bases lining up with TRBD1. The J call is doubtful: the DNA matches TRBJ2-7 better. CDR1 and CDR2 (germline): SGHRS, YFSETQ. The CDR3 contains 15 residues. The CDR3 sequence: CASSAGQGRSYEQYF. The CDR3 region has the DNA TGCGCCAGCAGCGCGGGACAGGGAAGATCCTACGAGCAGTACTTC.

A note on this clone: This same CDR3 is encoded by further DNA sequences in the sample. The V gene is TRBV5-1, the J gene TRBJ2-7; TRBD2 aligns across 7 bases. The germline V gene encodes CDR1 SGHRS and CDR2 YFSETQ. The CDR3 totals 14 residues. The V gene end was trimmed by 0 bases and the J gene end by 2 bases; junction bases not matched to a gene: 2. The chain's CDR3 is CASSLGGGPYEQYF. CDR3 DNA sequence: TGCGCCAGCAGCTTGGGCGGGGGACCCTACGAGCAGTACTTC.

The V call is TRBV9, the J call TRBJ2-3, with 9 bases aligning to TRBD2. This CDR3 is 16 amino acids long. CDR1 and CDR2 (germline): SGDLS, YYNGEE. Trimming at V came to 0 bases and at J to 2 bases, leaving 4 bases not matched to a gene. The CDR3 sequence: CASSVDPSGDTDTQYF. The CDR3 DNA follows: TGTGCCAGCAGCGTAGATCCTAGCGGGGACACAGATACGCAGTATTTT.

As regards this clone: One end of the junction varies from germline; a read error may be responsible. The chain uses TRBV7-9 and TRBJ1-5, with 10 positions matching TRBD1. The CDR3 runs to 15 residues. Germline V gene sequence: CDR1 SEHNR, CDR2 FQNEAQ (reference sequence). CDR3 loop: CSSSLGDRGRQPQHF. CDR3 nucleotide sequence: TGTTCCAGCAGTCTAGGTGACAGGGGGCGGCAGCCCCAGCATTTT.

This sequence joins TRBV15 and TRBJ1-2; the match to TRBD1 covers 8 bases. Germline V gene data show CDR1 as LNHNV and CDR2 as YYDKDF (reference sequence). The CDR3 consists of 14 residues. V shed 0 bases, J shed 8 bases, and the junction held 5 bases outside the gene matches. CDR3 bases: TGTGCCACCAGCAGAGAGTCGACAGGGGAGGGCTACACCTTC. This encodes CATSRESTGEGYTF.